These 17 T cell receptor beta chains were all obtained from the same sample, sequenced in a study of read filtering for tumor transcriptome and immune sequencing. The library was built from roughly 400 ng RNA with molecular barcoded adaptors for alpha/delta and beta/gamma chains. Each CDR3 protein is one row after TCRdb ran MiXCR on the reads. The sample consists of under 150,000 distinct CDR3 sequences, roughly an eighth of them appearing once. Sequenced sample: a population of CD138-negative cells sorted from bone marrow. The receptors derive from a donor at least 40 years old with multiple myeloma.

This clonotype was detected many times. The chain is built from TRBV11-3 and TRBJ2-6; D is uncertain. CDR1 is SGHNT and CDR2 is YENEEA in the germline V gene. The CDR3 consists of 14 residues. The V end lost 7 bases, the J end lost 6 bases, and 13 bases lay between the germline ends. CDR3 nucleotides: TGTGCCAGCACTCTAATGACCGTGGCCAACGTCCTGACTTTC. Translation gives CASTLMTVANVLTF.

This clonotype was observed a few times. This chain connects TRBV7-8 to TRBJ2-5, with a possible D match to TRBD1 (6 bases). The germline CDR1 and CDR2 sequences are SGHVS and FQNEAQ. This CDR3 spans 16 amino acids. Trimming took off 4 bases at V and 4 bases at J, with 19 bases between the two ends. CDR3 coding DNA: TGTGCCAGCAGCTCCCGCCGGACAGTCAAGGGAGAGACCCAGTACTTC. Its translation: CASSSRRTVKGETQYF.

This clonotype was seen repeatedly, ten times or more. This chain joins TRBV7-2 and TRBJ2-3; no firm D call. Trimming took 7 bases from V and 3 from J, leaving 5 bases between them. The CDR3 spans 11 residues. Germline V gives CDR1 SGHTA, CDR2 FQGNSA. The CDR3 is CASTATDTQYF. The CDR3 DNA reads as TGTGCCAGCACCGCGACAGATACGCAGTATTTT.

This clonotype was recorded at least ten times. The chain combines TRBV5-1 with TRBJ1-1; TRBD1 is a possible D gene (5 bases). Germline CDR1 is SGHRS and CDR2 is YFSETQ. This CDR3 contains 15 residues. V shed 0 bases and J shed 1 base, with 10 bases lying between them. CDR3 nucleotide sequence: TGCGCCAGCAGCTTGGATCCGGGGCGGAACACTGAAGCTTTCTTT. Protein: CASSLDPGRNTEAFF.

As concerns this clonotype: Given a far larger clone just one base away, this is likely a sequencing read error. The chain combines TRBV6-1 with TRBJ2-1; D is possibly TRBD1 (5 bases). Germline assignment: CDR1 MNHNS and CDR2 SASEGT. This CDR3 has 16 amino acids. CDR3 nucleotide sequence: TGTGCCAGCAGTTACTCACCGACAGTTTCCTACAATGAGCATTTCTTC. Its protein is CASSYSPTVSYNEHFF.

In its sample, this clonotype was seen many times. The rearrangement uses TRBV5-1 and TRBJ2-1, with D perhaps matching TRBD2 (5 bases). This CDR3 is 16 amino acids long. Trimming removed 1 base from V and 0 bases from J, with 11 bases in between. Germline V gene lookup returns CDR1 SGHRS and CDR2 YFSETQ. This CDR3 reads CASSLYMDSSYNEQFF. The CDR3 DNA sequence: TGCGCCAGCAGCTTGTATATGGACTCCTCCTACAATGAGCAGTTCTTC.

This clonotype was observed many times. The rearrangement uses TRBV6-6 and TRBJ2-5; D gene unclear. The V end was cut by 0 bases, the J end by 5 bases, with 4 bases between. The CDR3 covers 12 residues. CDR1 MNHNY and CDR2 SVGAGI come from the germline V gene (reference sequence). CDR3 sequence (DNA): TGTGCCAGCAGTTACTCGCGGGAGACCCAGTACTTC. This encodes CASSYSRETQYF.

This clonotype appeared many times. The junction departs from the called germline gene at one end, perhaps through a read error. The rearrangement uses TRBV5-1 and TRBJ2-2; maybe TRBD2 (5 bases). The germline V gene encodes CDR1 SGHRS and CDR2 YFSETQ. The CDR3 runs 14 residues. For the CDR3, the DNA is TGCGCCAGCAGCTTGTTCGGGAACTCCGGGGAGCTGTTTTTT. Its translation is CASSLFGNSGELFF.

This clonotype was found many times. J is TRBJ2-1 and V is TRBV11-2; TRBD1 is a possible D gene (7 bases). The CDR3 spans 14 residues. The germline gives CDR1 SGHAT, CDR2 FQNNGV. V lost 8 bases and J 6 bases, leaving 17 bases between the germline ends. For the CDR3, the DNA is TGTGCCAGCTCCAGGGGGGTTCCCCTCAATGAGCAGTTCTTC. Protein: CASSRGVPLNEQFF.

Many counts were recorded for this clonotype. V is TRBV7-6 and J is TRBJ2-1; 7 nucleotides match TRBD2. Germline V lookup: CDR1 SGHVS, CDR2 FNYEAQ. Trimming took 2 bases from V and 4 from J; bases not matched to a gene: 5. The length of the CDR3 is 15 residues. The CDR3 spells CASSLSGIPYNEQFF. As DNA, the CDR3 is TGTGCCAGCAGCTTAAGCGGGATACCTTACAATGAGCAGTTCTTC.

The rearrangement uses TRBV6-6 and TRBJ2-3, with 7 bases matching TRBD1. The CDR3 contains 15 residues. Germline V gene sequence: CDR1 MNHNY, CDR2 SVGAGI (reference sequence). J lost 2 bases, V lost 5 bases, and 7 bases had no gene match. CDR3 protein: CASSRRDSSTDTQYF. Written as DNA, the CDR3 is TGTGCCAGCAGTCGCCGGGACAGCTCCACAGATACGCAGTATTTT.

This clonotype was observed at least ten times. The V call is TRBV6-5, the J call TRBJ1-6; the D is unclear. CDR1 MNHEY and CDR2 SVGAGI come from the germline V gene. This CDR3 is 11 amino acids long. V lost 7 bases to trimming and J lost 7 bases, with 5 bases between them. CDR3 sequence reads: CASIANSPLHF. In nucleotides, the CDR3 is TGTGCCAGCATTGCCAATTCACCCCTCCACTTT.

This clonotype came up many times. The chain employs TRBV15 and TRBJ2-1; D is unresolved. Trimming pared 5 bases from V and 5 bases from J, leaving 10 bases between. Germline CDR1 reads LNHNV; CDR2 reads YYDKDF (reference sequence). The CDR3 length is 13 residues. This CDR3 is CATSWRGNNEQFF. The CDR3 DNA is TGTGCCACCAGCTGGAGAGGAAACAATGAGCAGTTCTTC.

This clonotype occurred many times. The chain recombines TRBV4-2 with TRBJ2-7; the match to TRBD2 covers 8 bases. The CDR3 has 16 residues. V gave up 0 bases and J gave up 2 bases; unmatched junction bases: 6. The germline CDR1 and CDR2 sequences are LGHNA and YNFKEQ. DNA for the CDR3: TGTGCCAGCAGCCAAGAACCAACGGGAGGGCCCTACGAGCAGTACTTC. It codes for CASSQEPTGGPYEQYF.

Ten or more counts support this clonotype. This chain connects TRBV19 to TRBJ1-1; D ambiguous. The CDR3 loop spans 14 amino acids. Between the trimmed V and J ends, which lost 3 bases and 0 bases, there was a span of 8 bases. Germline-derived CDR1 and CDR2 are LNHDA and SQIVND (reference sequence). The CDR3 DNA is TGTGCCAGTAGTATCGTCCGGATGAACACTGAAGCTTTCTTT. Protein sequence: CASSIVRMNTEAFF.

On this clonotype: Being one base from a much bigger clone, this may be a read error. This chain uses TRBV10-3 with TRBJ2-1; D gene uncertain. The CDR3 spans 13 residues. Trimming took 4 bases from V and 5 from J, leaving 9 bases between them. From germline, CDR1 is ENHRY and CDR2 SYGVKD. This CDR3 reads CAISGPSDNEQFF. DNA of the CDR3: TGTGCCATCAGTGGCCCGTCAGACAATGAGCAGTTCTTC.

Ten or more counts support this clonotype. The chain links TRBV6-2 or TRBV6-3 to TRBJ2-2; 7 bases agree with TRBD1. V shed 7 bases, J shed 6 bases, and the junction held 5 bases outside the gene matches. The CDR3 extends over 13 amino acids. Germline V gives CDR1 MNHEY, CDR2 SVGEGT. The CDR3 coding sequence is TGTGCCAGCAATGACAGGGTCTCCGGGGAGCTGTTTTTT. This gives the protein CASNDRVSGELFF.